The 17 T cell receptor beta chains given below trace back to one sample, sequenced in a study of T cell responses to AZD1222 COVID-19 vaccine. TCRdb keeps only in-frame clones here, not all; method: immunoSEQ multiplex PCR. The table has some 180,000 clones, around 90% seen once. The sample here was peripheral blood, taken 28 days after the second AZD1222 dose. The source is an adult who received the AZD1222 COVID-19 vaccine.

This chain connects TRBV6-1 to TRBJ1-5; tentatively, D is TRBD1 (5 bases). V was pared by 1 base and J by 12 bases, with 19 bases between. Germline loops: CDR1 MNHNS, CDR2 SASEGT. The CDR3 has 15 residues. This CDR3 is CASSEEVVAGLGQHF. CDR3 in DNA: TGTGCCAGCAGTGAAGAGGTGGTGGCGGGGCTTGGCCAGCATTTT.

This chain links TRBV4-2 with TRBJ1-4; 7 bases are a match to TRBD1. This CDR3 is 15 amino acids long. Germline CDR1 and CDR2: LGHNA and YNFKEQ. Germline trimming cut 1 base from V and 6 bases from J; bases unmatched to any gene: 5. The CDR3 is CASSQARGGDEKLFF. The CDR3 DNA follows: TGTGCCAGCAGCCAAGCCAGGGGGGGAGATGAAAAACTGTTTTTT.

This chain links TRBV27 with TRBJ1-5; D remains ambiguous. The V end lost 4 bases, the J end lost 4 bases, and 11 bases lay between the germline ends. The CDR3 has 14 amino acids. Per the germline V gene, CDR1 is MNHEY and CDR2 is SMNVEV (reference sequence). The CDR3 loop is CASSSEMGNQPQHF. The CDR3 DNA follows: TGTGCCAGCAGTTCAGAAATGGGAAATCAGCCCCAGCATTTT.

The chain employs TRBV11-2 and TRBJ2-1; TRBD2 might be the D (6 bases). Germline values: CDR1 SGHAT, CDR2 FQNNGV. This CDR3 comprises 17 residues. V dropped 3 bases and J dropped 6 bases, with 21 bases sitting between them. The CDR3 spells CASSFGDSPTNSNEQFF. The CDR3 coding sequence is TGTGCCAGCAGCTTCGGGGACTCCCCGACAAATAGCAATGAGCAGTTCTTC.

The gene calls are TRBV2 and TRBJ2-7, with 8 bases lining up with TRBD1. Germline V gene data show CDR1 as SNHLY and CDR2 as FYNNEI. The CDR3 loop spans 13 amino acids. V was pared by 7 bases and J by 5 bases, with 7 bases of the junction left unmatched. CDR3 sequence: CASNPTGDHEQYF. The CDR3 DNA reads as TGTGCCAGCAATCCGACAGGGGACCACGAGCAGTACTTC.

The V gene is TRBV29-1, the J gene TRBJ2-3, with D hard to call. The CDR3 extends over 13 amino acids. CDR1 is SQVTM and CDR2 is ANQGSEA in the germline V gene. Trimming left V 6 bases short and J 5 bases short, with 15 bases between. The CDR3 coding sequence is TGCAGCGTGGCCGGGCCCTACATAGATACGCAGTATTTT. Its translation is CSVAGPYIDTQYF.

This chain links TRBV9 with TRBJ2-6; D gene unclear. Per the germline V gene, CDR1 is SGDLS and CDR2 is YYNGEE. The V and J ends lost 1 base and 2 bases respectively, with 16 bases between them. The CDR3 consists of 18 residues. In nucleotides, the CDR3 is TGTGCCAGCAGCGTATCGACCCGGCTTCGGACTGGGGCCAACGTCCTGACTTTC. It encodes CASSVSTRLRTGANVLTF. Based on the CDR3 plus reference TRBV9 and TRBJ2-6, the full variable domain is DSGVTQTPKHLITATGQRVTLRCSPRSGDLSVYWYQQSLDQGLQFLIQYYNGEERAKGNILERFSAQQFPDLHSELNLSSLELGDSALYFCASSVSTRLRTGANVLTFGAGSRLTVL.

The gene calls are TRBV5-1 and TRBJ1-2; D is possibly TRBD1 (6 bases). Looked up from germline, CDR1 is SGHRS and CDR2 is YFSETQ. The CDR3 sequence is 14 residues long. Trimming stripped 4 bases from V and 8 bases from J, with 18 bases between. CDR3 bases: TGCGCCAGCAGCGCAACACAGGGCTCCTGGGGCTACACCTTC. Translation gives CASSATQGSWGYTF.

The chain is built from TRBV14 and TRBJ2-1; D ambiguous. The V gene's germline CDR1 is SGHDN and CDR2 FVKESK. The CDR3 is 17 residues long. The ends were cut back, 0 bases at V and 0 bases at J, with 12 bases in the middle. The CDR3 nucleotides read TGTGCCAGCAGCCAAGATCGGGCTAGGAGCTCCTACAATGAGCAGTTCTTC. Translating it yields CASSQDRARSSYNEQFF.

The chain is built from TRBV6-5 and TRBJ1-2; D is unclear. V lost 11 bases and J 4 bases, leaving 20 bases between the germline ends. Germline lookup yields CDR1 MNHEY and CDR2 SVGAGI. The CDR3 loop spans 14 amino acids. CDR3 DNA sequence: TGTGCCGGGTTTTCCCCTGGACCCCCCTATGGCTACACCTTC. Translating gives CAGFSPGPPYGYTF.

The chain links TRBV3-1 (or the pseudogene TRBV3-2) to TRBJ2-3; D is uncertain. Germline V CDR1 and CDR2: LGHDT, YNNKEL (reference sequence). V was shortened by 0 bases and J by 8 bases, with 6 bases between the two germline ends. This CDR3 has 12 residues. CDR3 coding DNA: TGTGCCAGCAGCCAAGACCCACGTACGCAGTATTTT. Its protein is CASSQDPRTQYF.

The chain is built from TRBV9 and TRBJ1-2; D is ambiguous. CDR1 is SGDLS and CDR2 is YYNGEE in the germline V gene. V gave up 3 bases and J gave up 6 bases, with 15 bases separating them. The length of the CDR3 is 14 residues. This CDR3 reads CASSAPRGVHGYTF. CDR3 sequence (DNA): TGTGCCAGCAGCGCCCCTCGGGGAGTCCATGGCTACACCTTC.

The chain uses TRBV27 and TRBJ2-7; possibly TRBD2 for D (6 bases). The CDR3 spans 17 residues. Trimming took off 0 bases at V and 2 bases at J, with 17 bases between the two ends. Germline V lookup: CDR1 MNHEY, CDR2 SMNVEV (reference sequence). The CDR3 region has the DNA TGTGCCAGCAGTTTATCGGGACGGAGGGCGTTACCCTACGAGCAGTACTTC. Translation: CASSLSGRRALPYEQYF.

This clone is a singleton in its sample. V and J are TRBV10-1 and TRBJ2-7; 7 nucleotides match TRBD1. The CDR3 has 14 residues. The J segment lost 6 bases and the V segment lost 6 bases, leaving 11 bases of the junction unmatched. Germline lookup yields CDR1 WNHNN and CDR2 SYGVQD (reference sequence). In DNA, the CDR3 is TGCGCCAGCAGGAACACGACAGGGTTGGGCGAGCAGTACTTC. This codes for CASRNTTGLGEQYF.

The rearrangement joins TRBV4-1 to TRBJ2-1, with no clear D. In germline, CDR1 is MGHRA, CDR2 YSYEKL. V gave up 0 bases and J gave up 4 bases, with 4 bases separating them. The CDR3 loop spans 13 amino acids. CDR3 sequence: CASSQDEYNEQFF. CDR3 nucleotides: TGCGCCAGCAGCCAAGACGAATACAATGAGCAGTTCTTC.

The CDR3 DNA reads as TGTGCCAGCAGCAAAGAGGCCAGGGGATCCTACGAGCAGTACTTC. Its protein product is CASSKEARGSYEQYF. The rearrangement links TRBV11-2 to TRBJ2-7, with D tentatively TRBD1 (6 bases). This CDR3 spans 15 amino acids. The V end lost 5 bases, the J end lost 1 base, and 15 bases lay between the germline ends. CDR1 and CDR2 from the germline V gene are SGHAT and FQNNGV.

This clone showed up just once. CDR3 nucleotide sequence: TGTGCCAGCAGCCAAGGGACAACCTACGAGCAGTACTTC. It specifies CASSQGTTYEQYF. The rearrangement uses TRBV4-2 and TRBJ2-7; TRBD1 might be the D (5 bases). The V gene's germline CDR1 is LGHNA and CDR2 YNFKEQ. The V and J ends lost 1 base and 2 bases respectively, with 6 bases between them. This CDR3 has 13 residues.